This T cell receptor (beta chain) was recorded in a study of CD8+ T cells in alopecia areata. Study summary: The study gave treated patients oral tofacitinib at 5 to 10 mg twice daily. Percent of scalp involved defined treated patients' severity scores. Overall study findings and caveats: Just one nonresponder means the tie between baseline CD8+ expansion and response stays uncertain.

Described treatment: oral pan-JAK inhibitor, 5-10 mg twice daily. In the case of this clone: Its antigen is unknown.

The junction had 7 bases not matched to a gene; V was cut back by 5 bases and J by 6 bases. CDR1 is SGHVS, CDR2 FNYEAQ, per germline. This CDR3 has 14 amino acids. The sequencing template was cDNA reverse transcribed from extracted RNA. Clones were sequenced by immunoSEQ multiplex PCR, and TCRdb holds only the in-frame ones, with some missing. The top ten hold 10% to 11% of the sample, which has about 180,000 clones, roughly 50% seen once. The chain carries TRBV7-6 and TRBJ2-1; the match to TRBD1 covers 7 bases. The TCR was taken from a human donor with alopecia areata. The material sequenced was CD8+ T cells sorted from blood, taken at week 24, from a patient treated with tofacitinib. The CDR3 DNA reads TGTGCCAGCAGCGAAGACAGGGAACTCAATGAGCAGTTCTTC. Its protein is CASSEDRELNEQFF.